This TCR beta chain emerged from a study of glioma-infiltrating T cells after dendritic cell vaccination. The time point is: after dendritic cell vaccination, including at tumor progression/relapse. All glioblastoma patients lacked an isocitrate dehydrogenase mutation. Findings and caveats of the study: Complete blood and tumor specimen sets were limited to few patients.

Germline V gene sequence: CDR1 WNHNN, CDR2 SYGVQD (reference sequence). With 7 bases removed from V and 5 bases from J, the gap between germline ends came to 17 bases. The CDR3 length is 14 residues. On this clone: Its specificity is unknown.

Only in-frame clones appear in the TCRdb table, and some are missing; sequencing was by immunoSEQ multiplex PCR. The sample lists about 76,000 clones, more than 75% occurring once. The clonotype was recovered from a human donor with glioblastoma. The chain combines TRBV10-1 with TRBJ1-1, with D possibly TRBD1 on 6 matching bases. The starting material was blood, obtained after dendritic cell vaccination. The CDR3 DNA is TGCGCCAGCACCATCAACAGGGAGGGGACTGAAGCTTTCTTT. Translating it yields CASTINREGTEAFF.